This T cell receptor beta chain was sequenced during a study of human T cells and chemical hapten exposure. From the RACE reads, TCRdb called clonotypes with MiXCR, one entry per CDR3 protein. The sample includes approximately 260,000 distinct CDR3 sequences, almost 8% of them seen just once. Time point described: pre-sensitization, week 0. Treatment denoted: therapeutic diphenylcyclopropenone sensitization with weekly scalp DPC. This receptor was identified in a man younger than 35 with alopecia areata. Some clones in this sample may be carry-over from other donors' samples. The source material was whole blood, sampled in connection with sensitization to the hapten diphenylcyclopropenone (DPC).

CDR3 in DNA: TGCAGTGCTAGAGATACGGGTATGAACTATGGCTACACCTTC. Translation gives CSARDTGMNYGYTF. The chain is built from TRBV20-1 and TRBJ1-2; no reliable D call. Per germline, CDR1 DFQATT and CDR2 SNEGSKA (reference sequence). This CDR3 comprises 14 residues. The germline V and J ends were trimmed by 0 bases and 2 bases, with 10 bases remaining between them.